This TCR beta chain was identified in a study of CD8 T cells in Susac syndrome. CD8+ and CD4+ T cells taken from blood had their TCR beta sequenced. This CDR3 spans 15 amino acids. The germline CDR1 and CDR2 sequences are MNHEY and SVGAGI. V was clipped by 4 bases and J by 4 bases, with 17 bases between them. RNA totalling roughly 0.5 to 1 ug underwent reverse transcription with random hexamers. TCRdb reanalysed the immunoSEQ multiplex PCR reads using MiXCR and keeps one entry per CDR3 protein. The sample consists of 110,000 to 150,000 distinct CDR3 sequences, more than 90% of them appearing once. This clonotype was seen more than once but under ten times.

The TCR comes from a human donor with Susac syndrome. The chain employs TRBV6-5 and TRBJ2-7, with a weak D call TRBD1 (7 bases). Source material: CD4+ T cells from PBMCs. In DNA form, the CDR3 reads TGTGCCAGCAGTTCGTTGCGGGACAGTTCGTACGAGCAGTACTTC. Amino acid sequence: CASSSLRDSSYEQYF.